The sequence of this T cell receptor beta chain was determined in a study of Ad26.COV2.S vaccination and SARS-CoV-2 variants. Study-level background: In the COV1001 trial, the donor was in the Ad26.COV2.S arm.

Study-wide points: It was reported that spike-specific CD8+ and CD4+ T cell responses were substantially broad after vaccination. Total responses of T cells may have been underestimated by the analyses of TCR breadth and depth. Those who received vaccine or placebo ended up with similar non-spike TCR breadth.

With regard to this clone: Its antigen is not identified.

CDR1 is SGHRS, CDR2 YFSETQ, per germline. This CDR3 comprises 15 residues. V was pared by 0 bases and J by 8 bases, with 17 bases between. Treatment here: about 20 received Ad26.COV2.S at low or high dose, single or two shots; about 5 received placebo; per-sample allocation not given. Day 63 after the first injection of vaccine or placebo was the sampling time. Assay used: immunoSEQ multiplex PCR; TCRdb lists only in-frame clones, some missing. The data contain some 480,000 clones, roughly nine tenths of them singletons. Sequences were derived from peripheral blood, sampled in a trial of Ad26.COV2.S vaccine versus placebo. This sequence was found in a person aged 18-60 years who received the Ad26.COV2.S COVID-19 vaccine or a placebo. The rearrangement links TRBV5-1 to TRBJ1-2; D unclear. The DNA for the CDR3 is TGCGCCAGCAGCTTGGGTCGCCCAGATTTCGGGGGCTACACCTTC. Encoded protein: CASSLGRPDFGGYTF.